This note documents a single T cell receptor beta chain sequence. The source of the sample is a study of lymphopenia after photon versus proton radiotherapy. Profiling relied on immunoSEQ multiplex PCR, and the TCRdb table lists in-frame clones only, not all of them. The sample shows some 64,000 clones, roughly 87% of them seen only once. The CDR3 extends over 15 amino acids. CDR1 and CDR2 from the germline V gene are SGDLS and YYNGEE. The ends were cut back, 3 bases at V and 6 bases at J, with 18 bases in the middle. The chain employs TRBV9 and TRBJ1-2, with a possible D match to TRBD1 (6 bases). Sequencing used peripheral blood, obtained from a patient treated with proton-based radiotherapy. This clonotype originated in a man at least 80 years old with esophageal cancer. In DNA form, the CDR3 reads TGTGCCAGCAGCGCGATGAGCAGGGGAGAAGATGGCTACACCTTC. It yields the protein CASSAMSRGEDGYTF.